The T cell receptor (beta chain) described here comes from a study of cytomegalovirus exposure and HLA in healthy donors. General study points: Common viral pathogens (according to a later analysis) appeared linked to several of the most significant clusters.

As regards this clone: The antigen is undetermined.

This CDR3 has 16 amino acids. V was clipped by 2 bases and J by 0 bases, with 11 bases between them. The germline V gene encodes CDR1 ENHRY and CDR2 SYGVKD. Primers included in the PCR were 60 Vbeta and 13 Jbeta primers. Data came from immunoSEQ multiplex PCR; TCRdb stores just in-frame clones and leaves some out. The sample yields about 200,000 clones, about 81% seen once. Each donor's status was that of a healthy bone marrow donor. The specimen sequenced was PBMCs. The rearrangement uses TRBV10-3 and TRBJ2-1; D remains unclear. This TCR derives from a woman between 45 and 60 years old in good health and CMV-seropositive. The DNA of the CDR3 is TGTGCCATCAGTGAGCCTCCTCCTAGCTCCTACAATGAGCAGTTCTTC. This translates into CAISEPPPSSYNEQFF.